The 12 T cell receptor beta chains listed next were all sequenced from one sample in a study of T cells in Graves' hyperthyroidism and ophthalmopathy. Amplified regions were TCR beta CDR3 sequences from RNA transcripts. Using the HTBI primer set, a first-round RT-PCR was run on the TCR CDR3. TCRdb re-called the multiplex PCR reads with MiXCR, one entry per CDR3 protein. This table holds hundreds of thousands of distinct CDR3 sequences, 45% found once. Sequencing was done on a sample of peripheral blood or thyroid tissue (not recorded which). The receptors stem from an adult man with Graves' disease, either hyperthyroidism or ophthalmopathy (not recorded which).

With regard to this clonotype: A much more abundant neighbour one base away suggests this may be a read error. This rearrangement joins TRBV10-3 to TRBJ2-7, with 7 bases matching TRBD2. The CDR3 length is 14 residues. The germline CDR1 and CDR2 sequences are ENHRY and SYGVKD. Trimming cost V 6 bases and J 7 bases; bases outside gene matches: 12. In nucleotides, the CDR3 is TGTGCCATCAGGCGGGAGCGGGGTGCAGGGGAGCAGTACTTC. This codes for CAIRRERGAGEQYF.

The chain carries TRBV20-1 and TRBJ1-1; D gene ambiguous. The ends were cut back, 0 bases at V and 4 bases at J, with 6 bases in the middle. The CDR3 loop spans 12 amino acids. CDR1 and CDR2 (germline): DFQATT, SNEGSKA (reference sequence). The CDR3 reads CSARDSPTEAFF. The DNA of the CDR3 is TGCAGTGCTAGAGATTCACCCACTGAAGCTTTCTTT.

A remark on this clonotype: At one boundary the junction diverges from the germline segment, which might be a read error. The CDR3 nucleotides are TGTGCCAGCAGTGCTGAGAAAGACAGTAACTATGGCTGCACCTTC. Residues: CASSAEKDSNYGCTF. The chain couples TRBV25-1 to TRBJ1-2, with a possible D match to TRBD1 (5 bases). The CDR3 has 15 amino acids. CDR1 MGHDK and CDR2 SYGVNS come from the germline V gene.

This clonotype was counted only a few times. J is TRBJ2-7 and V is TRBV5-5; 10 bases align to TRBD2. The CDR3 length is 15 residues. The J segment lost 0 bases and the V segment lost 4 bases, leaving 4 bases of the junction unmatched. Looked up from germline, CDR1 is SGHKS and CDR2 is YYEKEE (reference sequence). DNA for the CDR3: TGTGCCAGCAGCCCCACTAGCGGGGCCTCCTACGAGCAGTACTTC. Protein sequence: CASSPTSGASYEQYF.

The chain carries TRBV25-1 and TRBJ1-1; TRBD1 is a possible D gene (6 bases). The germline V gene has CDR1 MGHDK and CDR2 SYGVNS. Trimming took 4 bases from V and 11 from J, leaving 23 bases between them. The length of the CDR3 is 15 residues. DNA of the CDR3: TGTGCCAGCAGTGTCGGGGGGGGCGGGGGCTTGAGGGCTTTCTTT. Translating it yields CASSVGGGGGLRAFF.

This clonotype has a count of ten or more. This chain joins TRBV10-3 and TRBJ1-2; weak D call: TRBD1 (6 bases). The CDR3 loop spans 15 amino acids. Germline CDR1 ENHRY, CDR2 SYGVKD. Between the trimmed V and J ends, which lost 2 bases and 3 bases, there was a span of 13 bases. Here the CDR3 DNA reads TGTGCCATCAGTGAGAGGGGCAGGGGTGACTATGGCTACACCTTC. Translation gives CAISERGRGDYGYTF.

This clonotype appeared many times. The junction does not match germline at one end; this may be a read error. This chain uses TRBV2 with TRBJ1-2; D remains unclear. Germline V gene data show CDR1 as SNHLY and CDR2 as FYNNEI. CDR3 size: 12 residues. Here the CDR3 DNA reads TGTGCCAGCAGTGCCGCGCGGAGCTATCACAGCTTC. This translates into CASSAARSYHSF.

This clonotype was observed a few times. This sequence joins TRBV7-9 and TRBJ1-2; 9 positions agree with TRBD1. Germline V gives CDR1 SEHNR, CDR2 FQNEAQ (reference sequence). The CDR3 loop spans 15 amino acids. With V trimmed by 5 bases and J by 7 bases, 11 bases remained unmatched. CDR3 loop: CASSPPGTGIGGYTF. DNA of the CDR3: TGTGCCAGCAGCCCCCCCGGGACAGGGATAGGTGGCTACACCTTC.

The CDR3 spells CASSGQGSREPQHF. CDR3 bases: TGTGCCAGCAGTGGACAGGGGTCGAGGGAACCCCAGCATTTT. The chain uses TRBV2 and TRBJ1-5, with 8 bases aligning to TRBD1. V lost 4 bases to trimming and J lost 10 bases; unmatched junction nucleotides: 9. The CDR3 loop spans 14 amino acids. Germline loops: CDR1 SNHLY, CDR2 FYNNEI.

The sample holds a few counts of this clonotype. The V gene is TRBV19, the J gene TRBJ2-5; 10 bases agree with TRBD1. Unmatched junction bases numbered 8, after V lost 4 bases and J lost 3 bases. This CDR3 is built from 16 residues. Germline CDR1 reads LNHDA; CDR2 reads SQIVND (reference sequence). The CDR3 bases are TGTGCCAGTAGTAATTTTCGACAGGGGGCGAAAGAGACCCAGTACTTC. It is translated as CASSNFRQGAKETQYF.

The chain has TRBV6-5 and TRBJ2-7, with D tentatively TRBD1 (5 bases). Trimming stripped 4 bases from V and 4 bases from J, with 14 bases between. The CDR3 totals 14 residues. Germline CDR1 MNHEY, CDR2 SVGAGI. CDR3 bases: TGTGCCAGCAGTTCCTCCTTCCAGGGATACGAGCAGTACTTC. This gives the protein CASSSSFQGYEQYF.

The rearrangement uses TRBV2 and TRBJ1-2; perhaps TRBD1 as D (5 bases). Germline V gene sequence: CDR1 SNHLY, CDR2 FYNNEI. The CDR3 is 16 residues long. The V and J ends lost 6 bases and 2 bases respectively, with 19 bases between them. The CDR3 sequence: CASSLGREGSNYGYTF. The CDR3 nucleotides read TGTGCCAGCAGCCTCGGCAGGGAGGGTTCCAACTATGGCTACACCTTC.